The following is a TCR beta chain sequence with its context. Only in-frame clones appear in the TCRdb table, and some are missing; sequencing was by immunoSEQ multiplex PCR. The sample lists 200,000 to 250,000 clones; 83% were seen once. This entry is derived from a study of blood T cell repertoires in COVID-19. In the study overall: Samples representing acute and convalescent COVID-19 were sourced from the United States, Italy and Spain. Sources were T cells, B-cell-depleted T cells, or PBMCs; the material itself was cDNA or gDNA.

From germline, CDR1 is SEHNR and CDR2 FQNEAQ (reference sequence). J was trimmed by 10 bases and V by 6 bases; bases with no gene match: 15. This CDR3 spans 16 amino acids. The source is a woman in her fifties or sixties with acute or convalescent COVID-19. The sample consisted of peripheral blood. This sequence joins TRBV7-9 and TRBJ2-1, with 10 bases matching TRBD2. The CDR3 reads CASRGGSIAGGGEQFF. The CDR3 coding sequence is TGTGCCAGCAGGGGGGGGTCGATAGCGGGAGGAGGAGAGCAGTTCTTC.